This T cell receptor (beta chain) is drawn from a study of tumour-infiltrating T cells in Burkitt lymphoma. About the research overall: Productive clonality predicted overall and progression-free survival.

There are 15 residues in the CDR3. Germline CDR1 SGHTA, CDR2 FQGNSA. With 3 bases removed from V and 7 bases from J, the gap between germline ends came to 15 bases. This clone was seen more than once but under ten times. TCRdb's copy holds only in-frame clones and misses some; the assay was immunoSEQ multiplex PCR. The sample carries 5,500 to 7,000 clones, about 9.5% recorded once. The rearrangement links TRBV7-2 to TRBJ2-2; D gene uncertain. Sequenced input: tumor tissue. The sequence came from a human donor with diffuse large B-cell lymphoma. The CDR3 spells CASSFREFGRGELFF. CDR3 in DNA: TGTGCCAGCAGCTTTAGGGAATTCGGACGCGGGGAGCTGTTTTTT.